The sequence of this T cell receptor beta chain was determined in a study of vaccination and CD4 T cells after COVID-19 (dated by TCRdb to 2022 to 2024). For context, the study as a whole: In the convalescent cohort there were six males and four females, among whom were two Hispanic individuals, seven Caucasians, two Asians and one multiracial person. Each participant got two doses of either the Pfizer-BioNTech BNT162b2 vaccine (n=8) or the Moderna mRNA-1273 vaccine (n=2). Post-COVID blood samples were collected from convalescent patients a median of around 96 days after diagnosis, with a range of roughly 30 to 170 days. The time from the second vaccine dose to post-vaccine blood sampling had a median of around 72 days and ranged from about 12 to 241 days. The cultures were stimulated with overlapping spike peptide pools from SARS-CoV-2 and from the common cold coronaviruses HCoV-NL63, HCoV-OC43 and HCoV-229E. As controls, cultures received a CEFX viral epitope pool (the positive control), an HIV-1 Nef peptide pool (the negative control), or no peptide at all. The spike-specific CD4+ TCR repertoire was compared before and after mRNA vaccination in over nine COVID-19 convalescent patients and a handful of infection-naive healthy vaccine recipients. Memory CD4+ T cell crossreactivity between SARS-CoV-2 and common cold coronavirus spike proteins was assessed at the TCR clonotype level in an earlier paper using these donors.

This clonotype was observed a handful of times. What this receptor recognizes is not known. No base qualities exist here, and no much larger clone lies one base off it. The research as a whole found: The study included relatively few convalescent patients and did not analyze early timepoints after natural infection. In convalescent patients, a median roughly 87% of post-vaccine SARS-CoV-2-reactive clones were detected only after vaccination, and vaccine-specific priming was suggested by this finding. In convalescent patients, nearly all vaccine-specific clones (304 of 307) were found to be mono-reactive for SARS-CoV-2 spike rather than cross-reactive with common cold coronaviruses. The median number of SARS-CoV-2-reactive clonotypes rose from around 20 after infection to 30 to 45 after vaccination, but the change was not significant.

The library came from PCR. DNA from cultured CD4+ T cells was subjected to TCR sequencing with the Oncomine TCR Beta short-read assay at the Johns Hopkins FTIC core. The QIAamp micro DNA kit was used to extract genomic DNA from the cultured CD4+ T cells. Oncomine TCR Beta libraries from cultured CD4+ T cells were pooled using unique dual indexes and sequenced on an Illumina iSeq 100. The original pipeline was this. Non-productive sequences were filtered out, and CDR3s that did not start with C, did not end with F or W, or were shorter than 7 amino acids were discarded. Antigen-specific clonotypes were identified with the MANAFEST web application by comparing peptide-stimulated wells with reference and other culture wells. For a clone to be called positive, the clone needed an FDR below 0.05, an odds ratio above 5, and a productive frequency above 0.1% in at least two of three replicate wells. A clonotype was classed as cross-reactive if the clonotype showed significant expansion both in SARS-CoV-2 spike wells and in at least one common cold coronavirus spike condition. Using R version 3.6.1, CDR3 homology was evaluated through Levenshtein distances (stringdist) along with unrooted phylogenetic trees (ape). Using fastp trimming at Q25 and MiXCR clonotype assembly, TCRdb reanalyzed the public sequencing data and kept in-frame beta chains. Here each entry gathers all rows of one CDR3 protein and keeps the most common genes and DNA. These V and J calls derive from TCRdb rather than the authors' analysis. Counted in this sample were some 7,000 distinct CDR3 sequences; 35% to 45% of them appeared once. 22% of the sample comes from the top ten.

V drops 5 bases and J drops 4 bases, leaving 8 bases in between. Inclusive of the bounding cysteine and phenylalanine, the CDR3 is 12 residues long. Only the CDR3 portion is preserved as DNA: 36 bases, with reading frame beginning at the first base. CDR1 and CDR2 were assigned from the germline V gene as MNHEY and SVGEGT. The treatment or condition label of this sample denotes: roughly nine-day PBMC culture with coronavirus spike peptide pools or control peptides (ViraFEST assay). CD4+ T cells from unexposed donors were collected before the COVID-19 pandemic (2011-2018). The ViraFEST assay, used in the study, expanded antigen-specific T cells with peptide pools and then identified the expanded clonotypes through TCR sequencing. Each well held around 2.1 million PBMCs cultured with around 9 ug/ml peptide pools in IMDM containing 5% human AB serum and 7.5 to 10 IU/ml IL-2. On days 3 and 7, half of the culture medium was replaced with fresh IL-2-containing medium. Once the cells had been in culture for about 10 days, the EasySep CD4+ T cell isolation kit was used to isolate CD4+ T cells by negative selection. As cell numbers permitted, CD4+ T cells from unexposed donors were tested for reactivity to SARS-CoV-2 S and N and to four common cold coronavirus spike pools. PBMCs were separated from whole blood using Ficoll-Paque Plus gradient centrifugation and then either used fresh or cryopreserved at -140C. Triplicate wells were generally used for each culture condition. Leukapheresis product for the unexposed donors was bought commercially.

Recombination connected TRBV6-2 or TRBV6-3 to TRBJ1-2; the D gene cannot be resolved reliably. Material: CD4+ T cells from blood, cultured in vitro. This TCR came from a human donor in good health. The nucleotide sequence reads TGTGCCAGCAGTCCCCAAAGCTATGGCTACACCTTC. The encoded protein is CASSPQSYGYTF.